This TCR beta chain was observed in a study of T cell repertoires in cytomegalovirus infection. Whole-study context: Public TCR beta signature analysis indicated the presence of both CMV infection and matching HLA type.

TCRdb called the reads again in MiXCR, with one record for every CDR3 protein. This repertoire shows about 360,000 distinct CDR3 sequences, 15% to 20% found once; its top ten account for under 9%. The CDR3 consists of 15 residues. CDR1 is SNHLY and CDR2 is FYNNEI in the germline V gene. V shed 4 bases and J shed 3 bases, with 14 bases lying between them. The chain has TRBV2 and TRBJ2-3; weak D call: TRBD2 (7 bases). The source of this sequence is a human donor in good health (CMV status not recorded). Some clones in this sample may be carry-over from other donors' samples. The sample consisted of PBMCs. CDR3 loop: CASSVEGGRTDTQYF. In DNA, the CDR3 is TGTGCCAGCAGTGTGGAGGGGGGGCGGACAGATACGCAGTATTTT.